One T cell receptor (beta chain) is described in this entry. Its antigen is not identified. The data are from a study of T-cell memory formation after mild COVID-19. Background on the study: For the most part, TCR clusters were specific to one donor. Study results and caveats: Clones contracting across day 15 to 85 had a balanced CD4/CD8 profile; later expanding clones leaned CD4+. Some SARS-CoV-2-responding clones were already detected in memory before infection.

This CDR3 region has 14 residues. Trimming pared 7 bases from V and 8 bases from J, leaving 20 bases between. The V gene's germline CDR1 is SNHLY and CDR2 FYNNEI. Amplification by 5'RACE using constant-segment primers produced TCR alpha and TCR beta cDNA libraries that carried sample barcodes and UMIs. TCRdb itself ran the 5' RACE reads through MiXCR, one entry per CDR3 protein. The table records 350,000 to 500,000 distinct CDR3 sequences, around 17% of them present only once. Sequences were obtained from PBMCs or a T cell subset sorted from them (not recorded which). The J gene is TRBJ1-1, the V gene TRBV2; tentative D call: TRBD1 (6 bases). The sequence came from a man aged 18 to 29 who had mild COVID-19 (a few samples of this study predate the infection). Cell type and time point are not known. The CDR3 DNA is TGTGCCAGCACCGGACAGCCTTCCTCGAGGGAAGCTTTCTTT. Translated, it gives CASTGQPSSREAFF.